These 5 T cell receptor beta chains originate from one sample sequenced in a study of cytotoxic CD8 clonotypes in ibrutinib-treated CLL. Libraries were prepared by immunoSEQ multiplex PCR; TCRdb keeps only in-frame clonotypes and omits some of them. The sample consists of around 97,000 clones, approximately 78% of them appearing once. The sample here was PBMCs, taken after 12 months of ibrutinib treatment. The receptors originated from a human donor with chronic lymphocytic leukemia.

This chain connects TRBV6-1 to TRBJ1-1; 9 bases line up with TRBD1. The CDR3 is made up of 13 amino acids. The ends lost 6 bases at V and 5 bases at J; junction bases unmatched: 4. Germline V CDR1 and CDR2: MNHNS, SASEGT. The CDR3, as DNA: TGTGCCAGCAGATACGACAGGGGGACTGAAGCTTTCTTT. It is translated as CASRYDRGTEAFF.

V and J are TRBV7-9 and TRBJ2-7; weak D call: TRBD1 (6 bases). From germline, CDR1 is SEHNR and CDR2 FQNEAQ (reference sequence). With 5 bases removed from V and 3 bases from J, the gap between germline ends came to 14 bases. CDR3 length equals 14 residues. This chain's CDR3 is CASSPRGSSYEQYF. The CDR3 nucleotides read TGTGCCAGCAGCCCCAGGGGTAGCAGCTACGAGCAGTACTTC.

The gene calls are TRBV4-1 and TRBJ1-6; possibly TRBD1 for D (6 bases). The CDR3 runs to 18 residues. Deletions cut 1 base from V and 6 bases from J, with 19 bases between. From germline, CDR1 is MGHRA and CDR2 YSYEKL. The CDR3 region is CASSQVPQGPGLNSPLHF. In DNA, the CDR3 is TGCGCCAGCAGCCAAGTCCCTCAGGGGCCGGGTCTTAATTCACCCCTCCACTTT.

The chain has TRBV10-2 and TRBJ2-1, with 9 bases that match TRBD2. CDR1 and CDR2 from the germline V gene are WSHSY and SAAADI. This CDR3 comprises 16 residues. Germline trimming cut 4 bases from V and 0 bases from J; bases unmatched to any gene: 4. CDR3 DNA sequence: TGCGCCAGCAGTGGGGGACTAGCCGGCTCCTACAATGAGCAGTTCTTC. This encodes CASSGGLAGSYNEQFF.

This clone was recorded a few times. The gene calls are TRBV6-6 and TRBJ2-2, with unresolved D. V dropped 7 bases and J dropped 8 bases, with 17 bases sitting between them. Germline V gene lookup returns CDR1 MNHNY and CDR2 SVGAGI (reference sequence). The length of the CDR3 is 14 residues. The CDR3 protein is CASNTFAAKGELFF. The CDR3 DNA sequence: TGTGCCAGCAACACCTTCGCCGCTAAAGGGGAGCTGTTTTTT.